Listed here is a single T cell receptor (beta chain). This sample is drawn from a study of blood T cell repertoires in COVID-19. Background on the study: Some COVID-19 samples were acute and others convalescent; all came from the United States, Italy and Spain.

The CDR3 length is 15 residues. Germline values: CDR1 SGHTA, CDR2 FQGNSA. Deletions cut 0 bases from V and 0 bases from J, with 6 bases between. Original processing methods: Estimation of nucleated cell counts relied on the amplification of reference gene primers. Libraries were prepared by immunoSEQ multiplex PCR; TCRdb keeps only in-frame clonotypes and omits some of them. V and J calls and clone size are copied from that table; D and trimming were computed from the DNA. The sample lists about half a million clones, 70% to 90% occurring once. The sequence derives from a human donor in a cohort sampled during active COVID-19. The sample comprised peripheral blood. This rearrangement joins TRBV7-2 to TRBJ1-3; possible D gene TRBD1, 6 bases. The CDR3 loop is CASSLAGGSGNTIYF. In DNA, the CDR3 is TGTGCCAGCAGCTTAGCAGGGGGCTCTGGAAACACCATATATTTT.